This T cell receptor (beta chain) was obtained from a study of shared clonotypes between healthy human individuals. Overall study context: Participating donors consisted of two women and a few men aged 18 to 49.

Study results and caveats: Sampling covered blood only; tissue repertoires likely differ.

The assay was carried out at the deep level. Using immunoSEQ multiplex PCR, the repertoire was profiled, and TCRdb retains in-frame clones only, with some absent. The table has about 460,000 clones, approximately 80% seen once. All donors were Caucasian adults living in Nashville, Tennessee. Comments on this clone: The antigen remains undetermined.

The TCR comes from a woman aged 40 to 50 in good health. Some clones in this sample may be carry-over from other donors' samples. Sequenced sample: PBMCs.

DNA of the CDR3: TGTGCCAGCAGTCTCGGGACCATTGGAAACACCATATATTTT. Translation: CASSLGTIGNTIYF. The rearrangement joins TRBV28 to TRBJ1-3; D may be TRBD1 (5 bases). The CDR3 length is 14 residues. CDR1 is MDHEN, CDR2 SYDVKM, per germline. Trimming removed 5 bases at V and 3 bases at J, with 11 bases between.